A selection of T cell receptor beta chains follows, all from one sample in a study of blood T cell repertoires in COVID-19. Some clones are missing from TCRdb's copy, which holds only in-frame ones; the method was immunoSEQ multiplex PCR. The sample records some 200,000 clones, roughly 88% being singletons. The specimen was peripheral blood. These receptors all come from a woman between 40 and 50 years old who had recovered from COVID-19. Both conserved end residues are part of each CDR3. The order of the fields is CDR3 protein, clone size, V gene. Rows may omit the clone size; those that give it use once, few, many or a size class.

CDR3aa: CASSTPGEGSSPLHF
abundance: NA
v_gene: TRBV28

CDR3aa: CATRRGLNYGYTF
abundance: NA
v_gene: TRBV19

CDR3aa: CASSPPSDRPYEQYF
abundance: once
v_gene: TRBV28

CDR3aa: CASSWDRGDGYTF
abundance: NA
v_gene: TRBV7-9

CDR3aa: CASSLDRALSYEQYF
abundance: NA
v_gene: TRBV28

CDR3aa: CASSQDLSTSGSYNEQFF
abundance: NA
v_gene: TRBV4-2

CDR3aa: CASSLASAYNEQFF
abundance: NA
v_gene: TRBV11-2

CDR3aa: CASSQDRDRGNQPQHF
abundance: NA
v_gene: TRBV4-2

CDR3aa: CAISDRSAGLGEKLFF
abundance: NA
v_gene: TRBV10-3

CDR3aa: CASSIRQGANTEAFF
abundance: NA
v_gene: TRBV19

CDR3aa: CAISDRTKAFF
abundance: few
v_gene: TRBV10-3

CDR3aa: CASSRLAGVDETQYF
abundance: NA
v_gene: TRBV9

CDR3aa: CASKLSGTVYEQYF
abundance: NA
v_gene: TRBV28

CDR3aa: CASSLRGARNSPLHF
abundance: many
v_gene: TRBV28

CDR3aa: CASILDRVPDTQYF
abundance: NA
v_gene: TRBV2

CDR3aa: CAISASGGSNQPQHF
abundance: NA
v_gene: TRBV10-3

CDR3aa: CAISVGGNEQYF
abundance: NA
v_gene: TRBV10-3

CDR3aa: CASTLMTLRNTEAFF
abundance: NA
v_gene: TRBV2

CDR3aa: CASSPGQNEQYF
abundance: NA
v_gene: TRBV5-4

CDR3aa: CATSRGDIRDEQYF
abundance: NA
v_gene: TRBV15

CDR3aa: CASRAGDTQYF
abundance: NA
v_gene: TRBV5-1

CDR3aa: CASSLARGSYEQFF
abundance: once
v_gene: TRBV7-8

CDR3aa: CASSLAGGDTQYF
abundance: few
v_gene: TRBV7-9